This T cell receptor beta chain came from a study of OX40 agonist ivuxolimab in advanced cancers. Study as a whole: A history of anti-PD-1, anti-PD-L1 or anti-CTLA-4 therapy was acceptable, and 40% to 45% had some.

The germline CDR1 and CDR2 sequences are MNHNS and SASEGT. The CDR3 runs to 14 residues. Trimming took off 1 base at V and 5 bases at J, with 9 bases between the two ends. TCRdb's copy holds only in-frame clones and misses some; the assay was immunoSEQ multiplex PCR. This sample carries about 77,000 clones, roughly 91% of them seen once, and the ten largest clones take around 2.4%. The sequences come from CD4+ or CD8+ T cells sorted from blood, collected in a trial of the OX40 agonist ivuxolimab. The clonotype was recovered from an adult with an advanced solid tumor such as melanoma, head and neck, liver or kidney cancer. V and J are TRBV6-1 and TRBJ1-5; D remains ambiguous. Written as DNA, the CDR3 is TGTGCCAGCAGTGAAGGCGGGGAAGATCAGCCCCAGCATTTT. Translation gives CASSEGGEDQPQHF.